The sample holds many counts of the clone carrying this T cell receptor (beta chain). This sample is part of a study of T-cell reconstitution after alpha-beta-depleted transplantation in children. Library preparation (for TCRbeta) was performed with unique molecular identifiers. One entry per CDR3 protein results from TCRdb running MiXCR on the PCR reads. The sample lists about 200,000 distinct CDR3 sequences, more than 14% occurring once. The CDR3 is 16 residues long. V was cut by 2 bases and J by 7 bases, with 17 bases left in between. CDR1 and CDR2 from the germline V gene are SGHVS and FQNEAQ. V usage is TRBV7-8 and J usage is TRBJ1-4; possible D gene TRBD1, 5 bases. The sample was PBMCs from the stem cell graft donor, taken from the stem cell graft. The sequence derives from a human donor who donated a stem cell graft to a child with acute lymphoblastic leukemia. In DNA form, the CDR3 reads TGTGCCAGCAGCTTAAATCGTTTACGGGACCTTGAAAAACTGTTTTTT. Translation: CASSLNRLRDLEKLFF.